This TCR beta chain was found in a study of CD8+CD57+ T cells in acquired aplastic anemia. Across the whole study: The mean DNA yield obtained from sorted CD4+ and CD8+ cells came to approximately 3.2 ug.

Profiling of TCR beta VDJ combinations and CDR3 sequences used genomic DNA as template. TCRdb passed the reads through MiXCR, listing each CDR3 protein once. Among about 220,000 distinct CDR3 sequences listed, approximately 35% were seen once. The CDR3 runs to 14 residues. V was pared by 10 bases and J by 4 bases, with 10 bases of the junction left unmatched. Germline-derived CDR1 and CDR2 are ENHRY and SYGVKD. The sequence came from a human donor in good health, serving as a control. The chain is built from TRBV10-3 and TRBJ1-2, with 9 bases aligning to TRBD1. Source material: sorted CD4+, CD8+, or CD8+CD57+ T cells (not recorded which) from PBMCs. CDR3 nucleotides: TGTGCCACCCACCGGACAGGGGAGGGCTATGGCTACACCTTC. Amino acid sequence: CATHRTGEGYGYTF.